This T cell receptor beta chain came from a study of early T cells in non-severe SARS-CoV-2 infection. General observations from the study: Sequences matched to VDJdb favored anti-spike CD8 responses, while private and CD4 specificities were missed.

Individual cDNA molecules carried attached unique molecular identifiers. In TCRdb, the 5' RACE reads were re-called with MiXCR into one record per CDR3 protein. The sample has under 25,000 distinct CDR3 sequences; about 5% are singletons. The CDR3 length is 14 residues. Trimming pared 6 bases from V and 5 bases from J, leaving 16 bases between. The germline gives CDR1 SGHTA, CDR2 FQGNSA. In its sample, this clonotype was seen a few times. Its antigen is unidentified. The sequence was collected from an adult who was a healthcare worker with PCR-confirmed SARS-CoV-2 infection or an uninfected control (not recorded which). Specimen: whole blood. The chain is built from TRBV7-2 and TRBJ1-1; TRBD1 is a possible D gene (6 bases). The CDR3 nucleotides read TGTGCCAGCAGTTGGGACATAGATTGGACTGAAGCTTTCTTT. This translates into CASSWDIDWTEAFF.